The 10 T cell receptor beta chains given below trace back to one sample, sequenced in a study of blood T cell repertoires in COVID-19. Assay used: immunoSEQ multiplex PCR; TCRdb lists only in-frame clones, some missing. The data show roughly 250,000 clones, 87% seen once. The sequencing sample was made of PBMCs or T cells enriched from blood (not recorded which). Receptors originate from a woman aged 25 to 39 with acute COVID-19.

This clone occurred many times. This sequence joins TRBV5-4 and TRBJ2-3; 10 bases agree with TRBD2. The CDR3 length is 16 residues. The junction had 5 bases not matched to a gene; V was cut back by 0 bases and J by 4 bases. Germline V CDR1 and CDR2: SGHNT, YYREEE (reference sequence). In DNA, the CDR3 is TGTGCCAGCAGCTTGGGAGCGGGAGGGCCTGCAGATACGCAGTATTTT. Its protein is CASSLGAGGPADTQYF. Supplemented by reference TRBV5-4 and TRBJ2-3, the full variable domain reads ETGVTQSPTHLIKTRGQQVTLRCSSQSGHNTVSWYQQALGQGPQFIFQYYREEENGRGNFPPRFSGLQFPNYSSELNVNALELDDSALYLCASSLGAGGPADTQYFGPGTRLTVL.

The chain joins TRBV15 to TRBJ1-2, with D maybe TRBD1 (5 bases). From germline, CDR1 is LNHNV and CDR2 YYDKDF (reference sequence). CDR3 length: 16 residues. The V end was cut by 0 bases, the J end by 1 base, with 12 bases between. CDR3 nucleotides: TGTGCCACCAGCAGAGATCGGCTGCAGGGTAACTATGGCTACACCTTC. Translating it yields CATSRDRLQGNYGYTF.

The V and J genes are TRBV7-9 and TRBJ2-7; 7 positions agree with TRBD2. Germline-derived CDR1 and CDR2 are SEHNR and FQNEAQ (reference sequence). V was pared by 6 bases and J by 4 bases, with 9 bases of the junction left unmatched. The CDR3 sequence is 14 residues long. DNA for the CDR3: TGTGCCAGCAGTCGTCCCGGGACTAATTACGAGCAGTACTTC. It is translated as CASSRPGTNYEQYF.

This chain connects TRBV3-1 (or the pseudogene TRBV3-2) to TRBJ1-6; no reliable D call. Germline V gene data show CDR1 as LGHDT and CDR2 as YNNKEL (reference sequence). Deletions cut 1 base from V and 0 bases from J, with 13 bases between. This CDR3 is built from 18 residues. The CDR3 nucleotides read TGTGCCAGCAGCCAAGTGCGGCACCCGAGCTCCTATAATTCACCCCTCCACTTT. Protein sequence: CASSQVRHPSSYNSPLHF.

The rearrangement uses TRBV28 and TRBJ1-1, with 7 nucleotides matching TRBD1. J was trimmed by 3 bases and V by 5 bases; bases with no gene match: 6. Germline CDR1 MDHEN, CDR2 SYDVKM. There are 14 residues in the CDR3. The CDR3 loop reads CASSPGGQYTEAFF. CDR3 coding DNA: TGTGCCAGCAGTCCAGGGGGGCAGTACACTGAAGCTTTCTTT. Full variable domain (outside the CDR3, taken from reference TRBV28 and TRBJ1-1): DVKVTQSSRYLVKRTGEKVFLECVQDMDHENMFWYRQDPGLGLRLIYFSYDVKMKEKGDIPEGYSVSREKKERFSLILESASTNQTSMYLCASSPGGQYTEAFFGQGTRLTVV.

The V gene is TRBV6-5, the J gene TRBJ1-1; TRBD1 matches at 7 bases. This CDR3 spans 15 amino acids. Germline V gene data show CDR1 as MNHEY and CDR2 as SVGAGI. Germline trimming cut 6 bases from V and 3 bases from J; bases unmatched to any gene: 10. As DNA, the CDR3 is TGTGCCAGCAGGGGTTTGGAGACAGGGTACACTGAAGCTTTCTTT. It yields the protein CASRGLETGYTEAFF.

This chain's CDR3 is CASSPGASGPYEQYF. In nucleotides, the CDR3 is TGCGCCAGCAGCCCTGGGGCTAGCGGGCCCTACGAGCAGTACTTC. The chain joins TRBV5-1 to TRBJ2-7; 8 bases match TRBD2. In germline, CDR1 is SGHRS, CDR2 YFSETQ. The CDR3 has 15 residues. The V segment lost 4 bases and the J segment 2 bases; nucleotides outside the gene matches: 8.

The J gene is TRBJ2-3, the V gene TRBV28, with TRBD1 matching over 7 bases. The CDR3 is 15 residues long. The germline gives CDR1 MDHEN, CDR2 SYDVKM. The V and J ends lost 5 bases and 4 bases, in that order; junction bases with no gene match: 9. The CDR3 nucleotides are TGTGCCAGCAGTGTGACAGGGACGGTCGCAGATACGCAGTATTTT. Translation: CASSVTGTVADTQYF.

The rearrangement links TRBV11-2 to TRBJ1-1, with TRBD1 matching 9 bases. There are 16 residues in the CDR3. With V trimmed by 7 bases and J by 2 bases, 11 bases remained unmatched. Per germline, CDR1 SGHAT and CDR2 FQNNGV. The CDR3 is CASIHGQGTVNTEAFF. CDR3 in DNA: TGTGCCAGCATCCACGGACAGGGGACGGTTAACACTGAAGCTTTCTTT.

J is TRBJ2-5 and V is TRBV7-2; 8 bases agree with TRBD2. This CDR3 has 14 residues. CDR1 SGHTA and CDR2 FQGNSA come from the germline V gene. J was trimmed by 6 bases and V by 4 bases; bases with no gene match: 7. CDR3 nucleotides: TGTGCCAGCAGCTCCCGACTAGCGTTACAGACCCAGTACTTC. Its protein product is CASSSRLALQTQYF. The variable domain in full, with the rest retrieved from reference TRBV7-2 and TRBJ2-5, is GAGVSQSPSNKVTEKGKDVELRCDPISGHTALYWYRQSLGQGLEFLIYFQGNSAPDKSGLPSDRFSAERTGGSVSTLTIQRTQQEDSAVYLCASSSRLALQTQYFGPGTRLLVL.